The present T cell receptor beta chain was sequenced within a study of cytomegalovirus exposure and HLA in healthy donors. This clone has a single count. The antigen is not known. Study findings and constraints: According to reports, the classifier identified cytomegalovirus status with high specificity and sensitivity. Being productive about 90% or about 30% of the time was typical of most TCR beta V segments in an earlier analysis. From TCR beta sequences, most subjects' HLA-A and HLA-B alleles were reportedly predicted accurately.

The germline gives CDR1 SEHNR, CDR2 FQNEAQ (reference sequence). The CDR3 consists of 15 residues. V lost 5 bases, J lost 7 bases, and 12 bases stayed unmatched. Primers for the PCR totalled 60 Vbeta and 13 Jbeta. The table came from immunoSEQ multiplex PCR; TCRdb's copy has only in-frame clones and leaves some out. Altogether about 240,000 clones are present, 81% being singletons, with the ten largest covering roughly 7.4%. The clonotype comes from a woman in her sixties in good health and CMV-seropositive. The sample taken for sequencing was PBMCs. The chain carries TRBV7-9 and TRBJ1-2, with TRBD1 identical over 8 bases. CDR3 sequence reads: CASSPLRGRIFGYTF. The DNA of the CDR3 is TGTGCCAGCAGCCCTCTCAGGGGGCGTATCTTTGGCTACACCTTC.